This TCR beta chain is from a study of Tregs in tolerant kidney transplant recipients. Trimming removed 5 bases at V and 3 bases at J, with 8 bases between. Germline assignment: CDR1 SEHNR and CDR2 FQNEAQ (reference sequence). This CDR3 comprises 12 residues. Only in-frame clones appear in the TCRdb table, and some are missing; sequencing was by immunoSEQ multiplex PCR. The repertoire consists of 75,000 to 100,000 clones, with approximately 90% occurring once and the leading ten covering about 4.9%. The genes are TRBV7-9 and TRBJ2-7; no definite D call. The origin of this receptor is a human donor in good health. The sequencing sample was made of CD8+ T cells from blood. CDR3 in DNA: TGTGCCAGCAGCGGTCACTACTACGAGCAGTACTTC. It codes for CASSGHYYEQYF. Together with reference TRBV7-9 and TRBJ2-7, the CDR3 gives the full variable domain: DTGVSQNPRHKITKRGQNVTFRCDPISEHNRLYWYRQTLGQGPEFLTYFQNEAQLEKSRLLSDRFSAERPKGSFSTLEIQRTEQGDSAMYLCASSGHYYEQYFGPGTRLTVT.